The 20 T cell receptor beta chains presented below share a single source sample, sequenced in a study of blood T cell repertoires in COVID-19 (dated by TCRdb to 2020 to 2022). Libraries were built with the immunoSEQ multiplex PCR assay. What TCRdb holds here is the immuneACCESS table cut down to in-frame rearrangements. Part of the clones is not present; checked against another copy, under half of the missing clones reflect an unresolved V gene, and the others are unexplained. For this sample the table gives around 75,000 clones, of which 80% to 90% were detected only once. 0.55% to 0.75% of the sample lies in the top ten. Sequencing input: peripheral blood. The receptors shown here come from a man aged 55-75 years with acute or convalescent COVID-19.

The chain combines TRBV7-9 with TRBJ1-3; D remains ambiguous. Germline-derived CDR1 and CDR2 are SEHNR and FQNEAQ (reference sequence). The CDR3 is made up of 13 amino acids. Trimming removed 3 bases from V and 4 bases from J, with 7 bases in between. The CDR3 coding sequence is TGTGCCAGCAGCTTCGAGACAGGAAACACCATATATTTT. Amino acid sequence: CASSFETGNTIYF. The full variable domain, with the rest looked up from reference TRBV7-9 and TRBJ1-3, is DTGVSQNPRHKITKRGQNVTFRCDPISEHNRLYWYRQTLGQGPEFLTYFQNEAQLEKSRLLSDRFSAERPKGSFSTLEIQRTEQGDSAMYLCASSFETGNTIYFGEGSWLTVV.

The V call is TRBV9, the J call TRBJ1-3, with D unresolved. Between the trimmed V and J ends, which lost 5 bases and 4 bases, there was a span of 13 bases. This CDR3 region has 14 residues. The germline V gene encodes CDR1 SGDLS and CDR2 YYNGEE. The CDR3 here is CASSDDAGGNTIYF. The CDR3 region has the DNA TGTGCCAGCAGTGACGACGCGGGAGGAAACACCATATATTTT.

This clone was observed a single time. The J gene is TRBJ2-1, the V gene TRBV27, with 7 positions matching TRBD2. Germline lookup yields CDR1 MNHEY and CDR2 SMNVEV (reference sequence). The V segment lost 0 bases and the J segment 3 bases; nucleotides outside the gene matches: 2. This CDR3 region has 15 residues. CDR3 protein: CASSLSASGYNEQFF. The CDR3, as DNA: TGTGCCAGCAGTTTATCGGCTAGCGGCTACAATGAGCAGTTCTTC.

This clone was counted between two and nine times. This chain connects TRBV7-9 to TRBJ1-5; weak D call: TRBD1 (6 bases). Trimming shortened V by 4 bases and J by 6 bases, and 10 bases separated the two germline ends. The CDR3 totals 13 residues. CDR1 is SEHNR and CDR2 is FQNEAQ in the germline V gene (reference sequence). Here the CDR3 reads CASSSGVAQPQHF. CDR3 in DNA: TGTGCCAGCAGCTCAGGGGTAGCTCAGCCCCAGCATTTT. Full variable domain (rest looked up from reference TRBV7-9 and TRBJ1-5): DTGVSQNPRHKITKRGQNVTFRCDPISEHNRLYWYRQTLGQGPEFLTYFQNEAQLEKSRLLSDRFSAERPKGSFSTLEIQRTEQGDSAMYLCASSSGVAQPQHFGDGTRLSIL.

The rearrangement uses TRBV27 and TRBJ2-7; TRBD2 matches at 10 bases. This CDR3 has 15 amino acids. Germline CDR1 and CDR2: MNHEY and SMNVEV (reference sequence). Trimming cost V 4 bases and J 2 bases; bases outside gene matches: 5. The CDR3 here is CASSSTTSGPYEQYF. CDR3 bases: TGTGCCAGCAGTTCGACGACTAGCGGGCCCTACGAGCAGTACTTC.

The gene calls are TRBV5-4 and TRBJ1-2; D is possibly TRBD1 (6 bases). The germline CDR1 and CDR2 sequences are SGHNT and YYREEE (reference sequence). The CDR3 runs 12 residues. V lost 5 bases and J lost 6, with 11 bases in between. Here the CDR3 DNA reads TGTGCCAGCAGACCGGACAGTCATGGCTACACCTTC. Protein product: CASRPDSHGYTF. Combining the CDR3 with reference TRBV5-4 and TRBJ1-2 gives the whole variable domain ETGVTQSPTHLIKTRGQQVTLRCSSQSGHNTVSWYQQALGQGPQFIFQYYREEENGRGNFPPRFSGLQFPNYSSELNVNALELDDSALYLCASRPDSHGYTFGSGTRLTVV.

The chain employs TRBV30 and TRBJ1-1, with 9 bases identical to TRBD1. From germline, CDR1 is GTSNPN and CDR2 SVGIG (reference sequence). Trimming at V came to 2 bases and at J to 6 bases, leaving 7 bases not matched to a gene. This CDR3 comprises 14 residues. CDR3 amino acids: CAWSRDREFAEAFF. CDR3 DNA sequence: TGTGCCTGGAGTCGGGACAGGGAGTTTGCTGAAGCTTTCTTT. Together with reference TRBV30 and TRBJ1-1, the CDR3 gives the full variable domain: SQTIHQWPATLVQPVGSPLSLECTVEGTSNPNLYWYRQAAGRGLQLLFYSVGIGQISSEVPQNLSASRPQDRQFILSSKKLLLSDSGFYLCAWSRDREFAEAFFGQGTRLTVV.

This chain joins TRBV19 and TRBJ2-1; 9 nucleotides match TRBD2. Germline V CDR1 and CDR2: LNHDA, SQIVND (reference sequence). The CDR3 is made up of 18 amino acids. The V segment lost 4 bases and the J segment 9 bases; nucleotides outside the gene matches: 19. CDR3 region: CASSTSLITSGYEGEQFF. DNA of the CDR3: TGTGCCAGTAGTACCAGCCTAATTACTAGCGGGTACGAGGGTGAGCAGTTCTTC.

Written as DNA, the CDR3 is TGTGCCAGTAGTATCGGTATTAACTATGGCTACACCTTC. Its protein is CASSIGINYGYTF. The chain uses TRBV19 and TRBJ1-2; D gene uncertain. Germline CDR1 and CDR2: LNHDA and SQIVND (reference sequence). V lost 3 bases and J 1 base, leaving 6 bases between the germline ends. The CDR3 is 13 residues long.

The chain recombines TRBV3-1 (or the pseudogene TRBV3-2) with TRBJ1-5, with 11 bases lining up with TRBD1. Unmatched junction bases numbered 3, after V lost 3 bases and J lost 5 bases. This CDR3 is 15 amino acids long. Germline V gene sequence: CDR1 LGHDT, CDR2 YNNKEL (reference sequence). The CDR3 spells CASSQGQGEYQPQHF. As DNA, the CDR3 is TGTGCCAGCAGCCAGGGACAGGGGGAATATCAGCCCCAGCATTTT.

The chain combines TRBV10-3 with TRBJ1-5; 8 bases are shared with TRBD1. V lost 3 bases and J lost 6; bases outside the gene matches: 4. This CDR3 spans 14 amino acids. Germline V lookup: CDR1 ENHRY, CDR2 SYGVKD. CDR3 in amino acids: CAISDDRGAQPQHF. The CDR3 DNA is TGTGCCATCAGTGACGACAGGGGAGCTCAGCCCCAGCATTTT.

This clone came up once. V usage is TRBV5-6 and J usage is TRBJ2-5; possibly TRBD2 for D (7 bases). Trimming left V 3 bases short and J 2 bases short, with 17 bases between. Germline lookup yields CDR1 SGHDT and CDR2 YYEEEE. CDR3 length equals 16 residues. CDR3 coding DNA: TGTGCCAGCAGCTGGGGTACGGGGGGCTCTCAAGAGACCCAGTACTTC. It specifies CASSWGTGGSQETQYF.

This sequence joins TRBV20-1 and TRBJ2-1; D is perhaps TRBD2 (6 bases). This CDR3 contains 13 residues. Germline CDR1 DFQATT, CDR2 SNEGSKA (reference sequence). V shed 6 bases and J shed 10 bases, with 19 bases lying between them. CDR3 loop: CSASFSREREQFF. The CDR3 DNA sequence: TGCAGTGCAAGTTTCTCGCGGGAACGGGAGCAGTTCTTC.

This clone was recorded once. The gene calls are TRBV20-1 and TRBJ2-7; D may be TRBD1 (6 bases). The germline gives CDR1 DFQATT, CDR2 SNEGSKA (reference sequence). This CDR3 comprises 11 residues. V was pared by 1 base and J by 9 bases, with 10 bases between. CDR3 loop: CSARGGQLQYF. The CDR3 DNA sequence: TGCAGTGCTAGAGGGGGGCAGTTGCAGTACTTC.

The CDR3: CASRPGQVNSPLHF. The CDR3 DNA follows: TGTGCCAGCAGGCCGGGACAGGTGAATTCACCCCTCCACTTT. V gene TRBV6-5 combines with J gene TRBJ1-6, with 8 bases matching TRBD1. The CDR3 is 14 amino acids. V shed 6 bases, J shed 7 bases, and the junction held 5 bases outside the gene matches. CDR1 is MNHEY, CDR2 SVGAGI, per germline.

This clone was picked up a small number of times. The rearrangement links TRBV4-2 to TRBJ2-7; 8 nucleotides line up with TRBD2. The CDR3 is 16 amino acids. J was trimmed by 4 bases and V by 1 base; bases with no gene match: 9. Looked up from germline, CDR1 is LGHNA and CDR2 is YNFKEQ. This CDR3 is CASSQVVQRERYEQYF. CDR3 DNA sequence: TGTGCCAGCAGCCAAGTAGTACAGCGGGAGAGGTACGAGCAGTACTTC.

This clone was found a few times. This sequence joins TRBV28 and TRBJ1-6; 7 positions match TRBD1. From germline, CDR1 is MDHEN and CDR2 SYDVKM. The CDR3 is 14 amino acids. V shed 5 bases, J shed 10 bases, and the junction held 8 bases outside the gene matches. CDR3 nucleotide sequence: TGTGCCAGCAGTACAGGGGAGCTACAATCACCCCTCCACTTT. It specifies CASSTGELQSPLHF. The variable domain in full, with the rest retrieved from reference TRBV28 and TRBJ1-6, is DVKVTQSSRYLVKRTGEKVFLECVQDMDHENMFWYRQDPGLGLRLIYFSYDVKMKEKGDIPEGYSVSREKKERFSLILESASTNQTSMYLCASSTGELQSPLHFGNGTRLTVT.

The chain joins TRBV5-1 to TRBJ2-4; TRBD1 matches 8 bases. CDR3 length: 17 amino acids. The trim removed 3 bases at V and 1 base at J, leaving 9 bases unmatched. The V gene's germline CDR1 is SGHRS and CDR2 YFSETQ. The CDR3, as DNA: TGCGCCAGCAGCTCTCAAACGACAGGGGATGCCAAAAACATTCAGTACTTC. Translated, it gives CASSSQTTGDAKNIQYF.

This clone appeared once. In DNA, the CDR3 is TGTGCCAGCAGCTCACAGGGTTTTCAGCCCCAGCATTTT. Its translation: CASSSQGFQPQHF. The rearrangement links TRBV5-6 to TRBJ1-5, with D perhaps matching TRBD1 (6 bases). The CDR3 length is 13 residues. The germline CDR1 and CDR2 sequences are SGHDT and YYEEEE. With 3 bases removed from V and 6 bases from J, the gap between germline ends came to 10 bases. Full variable domain (outside the CDR3, taken from reference TRBV5-6 and TRBJ1-5): DAGVTQSPTHLIKTRGQQVTLRCSPKSGHDTVSWYQQALGQGPQFIFQYYEEEERQRGNFPDRFSGHQFPNYSSELNVNALLLGDSALYLCASSSQGFQPQHFGDGTRLSIL.

This sequence joins TRBV6-5 and TRBJ2-7; TRBD1 matches at 7 bases. Germline V gives CDR1 MNHEY, CDR2 SVGAGI. Germline trimming cut 1 base from V and 7 bases from J; bases unmatched to any gene: 4. The CDR3 covers 13 residues. The CDR3 DNA is TGTGCCAGCAGTTACTTCAGGGGGTGGGAGCAGTACTTC. Translation: CASSYFRGWEQYF.